In this sample, the clone carrying this TCR beta chain turned up a few times. The sample is drawn from a study of blood T cell repertoires in COVID-19. Background on the study: Both acute and convalescent COVID-19 samples were obtained from the United States, Italy and Spain. In each case, the material was cDNA or gDNA derived from T cells, B-cell-depleted T cells, or PBMCs.

Germline trimming cut 6 bases from V and 3 bases from J; bases unmatched to any gene: 4. The CDR3 runs to 13 residues. Study processing details: Estimated nucleated cell counts came from reference gene primer amplification. The assay was immunoSEQ multiplex PCR, and TCRdb's table has in-frame clones only and misses some. That table is the source of V, J and clone size, and D and trimming were worked out from the DNA. The sample includes about 170,000 clones, roughly 86% of them seen just once. The receptor was derived from a man between 65 and 79 years old with acute or convalescent COVID-19. Sequencing used peripheral blood. J is TRBJ2-7 and V is TRBV12-3 or TRBV12-4, with 8 nucleotides matching TRBD1. This CDR3 is CASRRGQVYEQYF. CDR3 DNA: TGTGCCAGCAGACGGGGACAGGTCTACGAGCAGTACTTC.